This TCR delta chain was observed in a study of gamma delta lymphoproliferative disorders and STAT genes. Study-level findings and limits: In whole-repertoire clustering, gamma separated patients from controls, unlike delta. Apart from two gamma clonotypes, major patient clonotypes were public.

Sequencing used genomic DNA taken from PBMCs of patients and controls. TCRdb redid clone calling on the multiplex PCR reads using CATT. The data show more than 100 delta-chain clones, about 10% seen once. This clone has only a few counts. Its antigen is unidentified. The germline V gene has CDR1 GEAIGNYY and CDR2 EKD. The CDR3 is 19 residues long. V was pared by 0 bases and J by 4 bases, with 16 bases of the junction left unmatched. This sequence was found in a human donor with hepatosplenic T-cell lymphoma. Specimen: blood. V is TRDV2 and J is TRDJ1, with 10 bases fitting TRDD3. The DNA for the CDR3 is TGTGCCTGTGACACCGTAGAGGGATGGGGGATACAGGCGGGCGATAAACTCATCTTT. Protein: CACDTVEGWGIQAGDKLIF.